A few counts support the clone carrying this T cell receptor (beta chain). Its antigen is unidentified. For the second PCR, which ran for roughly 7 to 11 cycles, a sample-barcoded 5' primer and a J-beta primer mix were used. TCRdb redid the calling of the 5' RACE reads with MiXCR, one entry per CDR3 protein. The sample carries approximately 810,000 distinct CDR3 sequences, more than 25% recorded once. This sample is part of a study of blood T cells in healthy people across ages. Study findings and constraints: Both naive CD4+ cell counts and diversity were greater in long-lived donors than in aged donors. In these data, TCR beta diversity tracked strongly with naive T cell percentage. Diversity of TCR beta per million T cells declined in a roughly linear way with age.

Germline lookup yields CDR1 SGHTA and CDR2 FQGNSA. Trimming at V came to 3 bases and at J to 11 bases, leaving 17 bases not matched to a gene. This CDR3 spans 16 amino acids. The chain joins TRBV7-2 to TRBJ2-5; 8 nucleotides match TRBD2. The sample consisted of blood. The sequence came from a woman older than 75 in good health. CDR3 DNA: TGTGCCAGCAGCTTGGGGGCGGGGGGATTGTACAATGAGCAGTACTTC. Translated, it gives CASSLGAGGLYNEQYF.